This TCR beta chain was documented in a study of cytomegalovirus exposure and HLA in healthy donors. Study details: Unique TCRs numbering roughly 85 million, obtained from HLA-typed donors, made up an early data release.

PCR amplification relied on 60 Vbeta primers (plus 13 Jbeta primers). Method: immunoSEQ multiplex PCR; TCRdb's copy keeps in-frame clones and lacks some. The sample has roughly 160,000 clones, under 85% seen once; the top ten hold 1.5% to 2%. As concerns this clone: The antigen is not known.

This CDR3 spans 12 amino acids. Germline V CDR1 and CDR2: SGHTA, FQGNSA. V was pared by 7 bases and J by 8 bases, with 7 bases of the junction left unmatched. Study results and limitations: It was taken for granted in presence/absence analyses that sequencing depth across donors was roughly uniform.

V gene TRBV7-2 combines with J gene TRBJ1-1; 7 bases align to TRBD1. The sample taken for sequencing was PBMCs. The source is a young woman in good health and CMV-seronegative. The CDR3 reads CASTLTGYEAFF. CDR3 sequence (DNA): TGTGCCAGCACCTTGACAGGGTACGAAGCTTTCTTT.